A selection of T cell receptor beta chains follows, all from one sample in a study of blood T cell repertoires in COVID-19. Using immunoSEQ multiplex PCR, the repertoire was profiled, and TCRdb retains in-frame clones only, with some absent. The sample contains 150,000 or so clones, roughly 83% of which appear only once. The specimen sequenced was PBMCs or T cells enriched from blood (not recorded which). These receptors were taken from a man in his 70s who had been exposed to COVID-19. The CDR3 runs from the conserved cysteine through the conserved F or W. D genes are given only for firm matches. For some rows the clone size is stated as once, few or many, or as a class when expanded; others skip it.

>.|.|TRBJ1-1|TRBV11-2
TGTGCCAGCAGCTTAACGGGGGTATCGGGGAACACTGAAGCTTTCTTT
CASSLTGVSGNTEAFF
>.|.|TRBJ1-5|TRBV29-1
TGCAGCGTTGCTGGCAGCAATCAGCCCCAGCATTTT
CSVAGSNQPQHF
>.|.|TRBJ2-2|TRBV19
TGTGCCAGTACCCAAGGGGTCTTAAACACCGGGGAGCTGTTTTTT
CASTQGVLNTGELFF
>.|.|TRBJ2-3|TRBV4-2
TGTGCCAGCAGCCAAGATACTGGTTCTAGCACAGATACGCAGTATTTT
CASSQDTGSSTDTQYF
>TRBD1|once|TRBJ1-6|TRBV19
TGTGCCAGTAGCGTTACTAGGACAGGGACTAATTCACCCCTCCACTTT
CASSVTRTGTNSPLHF
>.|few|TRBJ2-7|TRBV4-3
TGCGCCAGCAGCCAAGAAGGGGGGACTACTCGCGAGCAGTACTTC
CASSQEGGTTREQYF
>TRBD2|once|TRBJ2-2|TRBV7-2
TGTGCCAGCAGCCCCTGGCGAGCGGGGGGTACCGGGGAGCTGTTTTTT
CASSPWRAGGTGELFF
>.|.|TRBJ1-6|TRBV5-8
TGTGCCGCCCCGGAGGACTTCTATAATTCACCCCTCCACTTT
CAAPEDFYNSPLHF
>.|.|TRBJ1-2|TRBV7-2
TGTGCCAGCAGCTATCCGAGTTCGTATGGCTACACCTTC
CASSYPSSYGYTF
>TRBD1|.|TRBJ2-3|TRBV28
TGTGCCAGCAGTTTGGAACAGGGGGCATTGGCAGATACGCAGTATTTT
CASSLEQGALADTQYF
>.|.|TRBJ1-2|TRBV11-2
TGTGCCAGCAGCTTAGAACGGTTAGCTAACTATGGCTACACCTTC
CASSLERLANYGYTF
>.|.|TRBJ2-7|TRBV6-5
TGTGCCAGCAGTTATGAGTCGGACGAGCAGTACTTC
CASSYESDEQYF
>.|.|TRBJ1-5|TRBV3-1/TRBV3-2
TGTGCCAGCAGCCAAGGTCTGAGGTGGGATCAGCCCCAGCATTTT
CASSQGLRWDQPQHF
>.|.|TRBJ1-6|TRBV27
TGTGCCAGCAGTTTCCCAGGGGCTAGTTCACCCCTCCACTTT
CASSFPGASSPLHF
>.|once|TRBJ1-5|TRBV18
TGTGCCAGCTCACCAGGGGGCGGGAATCAGCCCCAGCATTTT
CASSPGGGNQPQHF
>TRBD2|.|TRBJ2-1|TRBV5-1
TGCGCCAGCAGCCAGCCGGGACTAGCGGTTCCCTCCTACAATGAGCAGTTCTTC
CASSQPGLAVPSYNEQFF
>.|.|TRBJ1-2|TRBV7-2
TGTGCCAGCAGCTTAATGGCAGGCGACCTCTATGGCTACACCTTC
CASSLMAGDLYGYTF
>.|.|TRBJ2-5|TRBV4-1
TGCGCCAGCAGCCAAGAAGCTAGTCGGGGTGTGGCCCAGTACTTC
CASSQEASRGVAQYF
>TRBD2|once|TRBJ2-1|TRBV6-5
TGTGCCAGCCTTATAGGCCTAGCGGGCTACAATGAGCAGTTCTTC
CASLIGLAGYNEQFF
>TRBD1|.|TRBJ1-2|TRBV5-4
TGTGCCAGCAGCTTAACGGGGACAGGGGGCAACTATGGCTACACCTTC
CASSLTGTGGNYGYTF
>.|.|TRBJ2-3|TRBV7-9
TGTGCCAGCAGCTTATCTAGCACAGATACGCAGTATTTT
CASSLSSTDTQYF
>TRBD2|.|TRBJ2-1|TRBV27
TGTGCCAGCAGTTTATCCAAAGGCGGTCTAGCGGGCTACAATGAGCAGTTCTTC
CASSLSKGGLAGYNEQFF
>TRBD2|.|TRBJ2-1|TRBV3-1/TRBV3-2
TGTGCCAGCAGCCCGGGACTAGCGGGAGATGAGCAGTTCTTC
CASSPGLAGDEQFF
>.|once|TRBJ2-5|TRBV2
TGTGCCAGCAGCTTCCAAGAGACCCAGTACTTC
CASSFQETQYF
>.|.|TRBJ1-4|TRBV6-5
TGTGCCAGCAGTTACGCAGGGGCAACTAATGAAAAACTGTTTTTT
CASSYAGATNEKLFF
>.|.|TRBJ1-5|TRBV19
TGTGCCAGTAGTCCCCTCGGACACGGCGGTCAGCCCCAGCATTTT
CASSPLGHGGQPQHF
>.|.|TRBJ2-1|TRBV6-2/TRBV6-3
TGTGCCAGCAGTACGGACACGGACAATGAGCAGTTCTTC
CASSTDTDNEQFF
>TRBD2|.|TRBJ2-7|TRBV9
TGTGCCAGCAGCGCCGGTAGCGGGAGCTCCTACGAGCAGTACTTC
CASSAGSGSSYEQYF
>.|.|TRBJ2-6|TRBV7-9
TGTGCCAGCAGACGACATGTCTCTGGGGCCAACGTCCTGACTTTC
CASRRHVSGANVLTF
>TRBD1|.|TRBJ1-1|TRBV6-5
TGTGCCAGCAGTTACTTGAAACGGACAGGGAGGACTGAAGCTTTCTTT
CASSYLKRTGRTEAFF
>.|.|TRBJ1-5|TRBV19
TGTGCCAGTAGTCCAGACTATAGCAATCAGCCCCAGCATTTT
CASSPDYSNQPQHF
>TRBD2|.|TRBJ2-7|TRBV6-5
TGTGCCAGCAGAACCAGCGGGGCGAACTCCTACGAGCAGTACTTC
CASRTSGANSYEQYF
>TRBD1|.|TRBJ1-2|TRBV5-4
TGTGCCAGCAGCTGGAGGGACAGGGGAAGATCTAACTATGGCTACACCTTC
CASSWRDRGRSNYGYTF
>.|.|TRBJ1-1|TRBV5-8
TGTGCCAGCAGCTTTCCAGGACAGTTAAACACTGAAGCTTTCTTT
CASSFPGQLNTEAFF
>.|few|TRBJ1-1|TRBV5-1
TGCGCCAGCAGCTTGGTAGGGACACGGAACACTGAAGCTTTCTTT
CASSLVGTRNTEAFF
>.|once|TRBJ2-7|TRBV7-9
TGTGCCAGCAGCAGGAGCGGGACACCTTTCTACGAGCAGTACTTC
CASSRSGTPFYEQYF